A single sample gave rise to the 27 T cell receptor beta chains below, sequenced in a study of cytomegalovirus exposure and HLA in healthy donors. Primers included in the PCR were 60 Vbeta and 13 Jbeta primers. Repertoires were generated with immunoSEQ multiplex PCR, while TCRdb's copy carries only in-frame clones and drops some. This sample carries approximately 150,000 clones, about four fifths of them seen once, and the ten largest clones take around 0.96%. The sample taken for sequencing was PBMCs. The source is a man younger than 40 in good health and CMV-seronegative.

This chain joins TRBV7-8 and TRBJ2-1; D may be TRBD2 (5 bases). V was pared by 5 bases and J by 3 bases, with 14 bases between. This CDR3 spans 15 amino acids. Germline lookup yields CDR1 SGHVS and CDR2 FQNEAQ. CDR3 DNA sequence: TGTGCCAGCAGCCCTAGCATGTCTAACTACAATGAGCAGTTCTTC. Its protein is CASSPSMSNYNEQFF.

This clone was picked up one time. The chain links TRBV6-4 to TRBJ2-2; maybe TRBD2 (5 bases). The CDR3 is 15 residues long. Germline values: CDR1 MRHNA, CDR2 SNTAGT. The ends were cut back, 5 bases at V and 3 bases at J, with 13 bases in the middle. CDR3 in DNA: TGTGCCAGCAGTCCCGAGGACGGGGACACCGGGGAGCTGTTTTTT. Its protein is CASSPEDGDTGELFF.

The J gene is TRBJ1-1, the V gene TRBV19; D uncertain. The CDR3 has 13 amino acids. Germline V gene sequence: CDR1 LNHDA, CDR2 SQIVND (reference sequence). V lost 10 bases to trimming and J lost 3 bases, with 15 bases between them. CDR3 DNA sequence: TGTGCCACCCAACTAGGAGGCGACACTGAAGCTTTCTTT. Amino acids: CATQLGGDTEAFF.

This chain links TRBV7-9 with TRBJ2-7; possible D gene TRBD2, 5 bases. The V and J ends lost 5 bases and 10 bases respectively, with 15 bases between them. There are 12 residues in the CDR3. Germline V gene lookup returns CDR1 SEHNR and CDR2 FQNEAQ (reference sequence). CDR3 coding DNA: TGTGCCAGCAGCCAAGGACGGGGTCTACAGTACTTC. It translates to CASSQGRGLQYF.

The chain joins TRBV13 to TRBJ2-7; 9 nucleotides line up with TRBD2. CDR3 size: 15 residues. Unmatched junction bases numbered 5, after V lost 5 bases and J lost 0 bases. CDR1 and CDR2 from the germline V gene are PRHDT and FYEKMQ (reference sequence). In nucleotides, the CDR3 is TGTGCCAGCAGCCCCATGACTAGCGGCTCCTACGAGCAGTACTTC. It codes for CASSPMTSGSYEQYF.

The rearrangement links TRBV19 to TRBJ1-1, with TRBD1 as a possible D gene (6 bases). The germline CDR1 and CDR2 sequences are LNHDA and SQIVND (reference sequence). The CDR3 totals 16 residues. Trimming stripped 7 bases from V and 0 bases from J, with 18 bases between. The CDR3 loop is CASIGGSDSLNTEAFF. The CDR3 DNA is TGTGCCAGTATTGGGGGCTCGGATAGCTTGAACACTGAAGCTTTCTTT.

The CDR3 here is CASTRGYGYEQYF. DNA for the CDR3: TGTGCCAGCACCCGGGGGTACGGCTACGAGCAGTACTTC. The rearrangement links TRBV6-5 to TRBJ2-7; D perhaps matches TRBD2 (6 bases). Trimming removed 7 bases at V and 3 bases at J, with 13 bases between. Germline-derived CDR1 and CDR2 are MNHEY and SVGAGI. There are 13 residues in the CDR3.

This clone was counted only a few times. The chain links TRBV9 to TRBJ2-1, with a tentative D call TRBD2 (5 bases). V gave up 0 bases and J gave up 4 bases, with 14 bases separating them. The CDR3 sequence is 16 residues long. Germline CDR1 SGDLS, CDR2 YYNGEE. The CDR3 DNA follows: TGTGCCAGCAGCGTAGATGAGGGAGTGGGATACAATGAGCAGTTCTTC. This encodes CASSVDEGVGYNEQFF. The complete variable domain, with remaining parts taken from reference TRBV9 and TRBJ2-1, reads DSGVTQTPKHLITATGQRVTLRCSPRSGDLSVYWYQQSLDQGLQFLIQYYNGEERAKGNILERFSAQQFPDLHSELNLSSLELGDSALYFCASSVDEGVGYNEQFFGPGTRLTVL.

This clone was seen more than once but under ten times. The chain is built from TRBV7-9 and TRBJ1-1; 8 bases align to TRBD1. The CDR3 has 13 residues. The ends lost 5 bases at V and 3 bases at J; junction bases unmatched: 2. Looked up from germline, CDR1 is SEHNR and CDR2 is FQNEAQ (reference sequence). The DNA for the CDR3 is TGTGCCAGCAGCACGACAGGGGACACTGAAGCTTTCTTT. Encoded protein: CASSTTGDTEAFF.

The V and J genes are TRBV6-5 and TRBJ2-5; a possible D gene is TRBD1 (6 bases). The CDR3 is 13 amino acids. The germline CDR1 and CDR2 sequences are MNHEY and SVGAGI. The V gene lost 7 bases and the J gene lost 2 bases, with 11 bases spanning the gap. The CDR3 DNA reads as TGTGCCAGCATCAAGAGGGGGCAAGAGACCCAGTACTTC. Amino acid sequence: CASIKRGQETQYF.

The chain couples TRBV5-6 to TRBJ2-7; D perhaps matches TRBD2 (5 bases). CDR1 is SGHDT, CDR2 YYEEEE, per germline. V was cut by 1 base and J by 7 bases, with 15 bases left in between. The CDR3 totals 14 residues. The DNA for the CDR3 is TGTGCCAGCAGCTTGCCGGGGTTCAAGGAGGAGCAGTACTTC. Protein: CASSLPGFKEEQYF. Full variable domain (remainder filled in from reference TRBV5-6 and TRBJ2-7): DAGVTQSPTHLIKTRGQQVTLRCSPKSGHDTVSWYQQALGQGPQFIFQYYEEEERQRGNFPDRFSGHQFPNYSSELNVNALLLGDSALYLCASSLPGFKEEQYFGPGTRLTVT.

The rearrangement joins TRBV15 to TRBJ2-2, with D maybe TRBD2 (5 bases). The CDR3 has 13 residues. Trimming shortened V by 3 bases and J by 3 bases, and 5 bases separated the two germline ends. Germline V gene sequence: CDR1 LNHNV, CDR2 YYDKDF (reference sequence). The CDR3 nucleotides are TGTGCCACCAGCAGGGGAGACACCGGGGAGCTGTTTTTT. Protein sequence: CATSRGDTGELFF.

V usage is TRBV7-3 and J usage is TRBJ1-2, with 8 bases identical to TRBD1. V shed 6 bases, J shed 4 bases, and the junction held 4 bases outside the gene matches. CDR1 and CDR2 (germline): SGHTA, FQGTGA. The CDR3 runs to 13 residues. The CDR3: CASSYGQGYGYTF. CDR3 DNA sequence: TGTGCCAGCAGTTATGGACAGGGCTATGGCTACACCTTC. Full variable domain (missing parts from reference TRBV7-3 and TRBJ1-2): GAGVSQTPSNKVTEKGKYVELRCDPISGHTALYWYRQSLGQGPEFLIYFQGTGAADDSGLPNDRFFAVRPEGSVSTLKIQRTERGDSAVYLCASSYGQGYGYTFGSGTRLTVV.

The chain joins TRBV7-3 to TRBJ2-1; 10 nucleotides line up with TRBD2. The length of the CDR3 is 16 residues. The V gene's germline CDR1 is SGHTA and CDR2 FQGTGA. J lost 8 bases, V lost 4 bases, and 11 bases had no gene match. In DNA, the CDR3 is TGTGCCAGCAGCTCCCTGGGGACTAGCGTAATCCATGAGCAGTTCTTC. As protein: CASSSLGTSVIHEQFF.

The chain links TRBV5-6 to TRBJ1-2; possibly TRBD1 for D (6 bases). Germline CDR1 SGHDT, CDR2 YYEEEE. V shed 4 bases and J shed 1 base, with 14 bases lying between them. The CDR3 loop spans 15 amino acids. The CDR3 DNA follows: TGTGCCAGCAGCCTCAGCCCGGACAGTAACTATGGCTACACCTTC. Protein sequence: CASSLSPDSNYGYTF.

This chain joins TRBV5-5 and TRBJ1-2; D may be TRBD1 (5 bases). The CDR3 sequence is 15 residues long. With 4 bases removed from V and 4 bases from J, the gap between germline ends came to 17 bases. CDR1 and CDR2 (germline): SGHKS, YYEKEE (reference sequence). The CDR3 coding sequence is TGTGCCAGCAGCCCAGGGTCAGGAGCGATCTATGGCTACACCTTC. Its protein is CASSPGSGAIYGYTF.

This clone was observed once. The CDR3 DNA reads TGCGCCAGCAGCTTGCAGCGGGAGAGGAATGAGCAGTTCTTC. Protein: CASSLQRERNEQFF. The chain joins TRBV5-1 to TRBJ2-1; 8 bases agree with TRBD2. The CDR3 is 14 residues long. Trimming at V came to 1 base and at J to 7 bases, leaving 4 bases not matched to a gene. From germline, CDR1 is SGHRS and CDR2 YFSETQ.

The chain links TRBV7-4 to TRBJ1-6, with 7 bases lining up with TRBD1. Germline V gene sequence: CDR1 SGHVT, CDR2 SQSDAQ. This CDR3 contains 16 residues. J lost 7 bases, V lost 5 bases, and 11 bases had no gene match. This CDR3 reads CASSLLQGSSNSPLHF. CDR3 DNA: TGTGCCAGCAGCCTCCTACAGGGGTCTTCCAATTCACCCCTCCACTTT.

V is TRBV7-9 and J is TRBJ2-7; TRBD1 might be the D (5 bases). This CDR3 comprises 14 residues. Germline CDR1 is SEHNR and CDR2 is FQNEAQ (reference sequence). V lost 4 bases and J lost 3, with 13 bases in between. The CDR3 DNA sequence: TGTGCCAGCAGCTCCTCAGGGTTAAACTACGAGCAGTACTTC. It codes for CASSSSGLNYEQYF. Filled out from reference TRBV7-9 and TRBJ2-7, the complete variable domain reads DTGVSQNPRHKITKRGQNVTFRCDPISEHNRLYWYRQTLGQGPEFLTYFQNEAQLEKSRLLSDRFSAERPKGSFSTLEIQRTEQGDSAMYLCASSSSGLNYEQYFGPGTRLTVT.

This chain connects TRBV7-2 to TRBJ2-7; no clear D. CDR1 is SGHTA and CDR2 is FQGNSA in the germline V gene. Trimming stripped 5 bases from V and 4 bases from J, with 21 bases between. This CDR3 is 16 amino acids long. For the CDR3, the DNA is TGTGCCAGCAGCAGGTTGCCAGTAGTCGACTTATACGAGCAGTACTTC. Translating gives CASSRLPVVDLYEQYF.

V is TRBV4-2 and J is TRBJ2-1; weak D call: TRBD2 (5 bases). Trimming pared 4 bases from V and 3 bases from J, leaving 7 bases between. The CDR3 contains 13 residues. The V gene's germline CDR1 is LGHNA and CDR2 YNFKEQ. As DNA, the CDR3 is TGTGCCAGCAGCCTCACTAGCTACAATGAGCAGTTCTTC. Its translation: CASSLTSYNEQFF.

J is TRBJ2-1 and V is TRBV6-1; D gene unclear. There are 15 residues in the CDR3. Trimming stripped 6 bases from V and 1 base from J, with 13 bases between. Germline CDR1 and CDR2: MNHNS and SASEGT. This chain's CDR3 is CASRIFADSYNEQFF. CDR3 in DNA: TGTGCCAGCAGGATATTCGCGGATTCCTACAATGAGCAGTTCTTC.

CDR3 bases: TGTGCCAGCAGTGAAATGGGGGACAGGAATTCACCCCTCCACTTT. Its translation: CASSEMGDRNSPLHF. The gene calls are TRBV2 and TRBJ1-6; TRBD1 matches at 8 bases. The CDR3 runs to 15 residues. The germline V gene has CDR1 SNHLY and CDR2 FYNNEI. V lost 2 bases to trimming and J lost 7 bases; unmatched junction nucleotides: 4. The full variable domain, with the rest looked up from reference TRBV2 and TRBJ1-6, is EPEVTQTPSHQVTQMGQEVILRCVPISNHLYFYWYRQILGQKVEFLVSFYNNEISEKSEIFDDQFSVERPDGSNFTLKIRSTKLEDSAMYFCASSEMGDRNSPLHFGNGTRLTVT.

This clone was recorded once. J is TRBJ2-2 and V is TRBV2; 9 bases line up with TRBD1. V gave up 2 bases and J gave up 6 bases; unmatched junction bases: 4. Germline V gives CDR1 SNHLY, CDR2 FYNNEI. The CDR3 is 15 residues long. The CDR3 sequence: CASSETGGISGELFF. The CDR3, as DNA: TGTGCCAGCAGTGAAACAGGGGGCATCTCCGGGGAGCTGTTTTTT.

CDR3 nucleotides: TGTGCCAGCAGAACCACAGGGGATTCAACTAATGAAAAACTGTTTTTT. Protein: CASRTTGDSTNEKLFF. This sequence joins TRBV25-1 and TRBJ1-4, with 7 bases lining up with TRBD1. J gave up 0 bases and V 6 bases, and 7 bases lay outside the gene matches. This CDR3 has 16 residues. CDR1 and CDR2 from the germline V gene are MGHDK and SYGVNS.

The rearrangement joins TRBV19 to TRBJ1-5, with 8 bases lining up with TRBD1. The germline V gene has CDR1 LNHDA and CDR2 SQIVND (reference sequence). The CDR3 consists of 16 residues. After removal of 4 bases from V and 5 bases from J, the junction contained 10 bases not matched to a gene. This chain's CDR3 is CASSTHTSGGYQPQHF. Written as DNA, the CDR3 is TGTGCCAGTAGTACCCACACATCAGGGGGCTATCAGCCCCAGCATTTT.

The chain couples TRBV19 to TRBJ2-1, with 9 bases identical to TRBD1. CDR3 length: 14 amino acids. J gave up 5 bases and V 7 bases, and 6 bases lay outside the gene matches. Germline CDR1 reads LNHDA; CDR2 reads SQIVND (reference sequence). CDR3 amino acids: CASTDRGGNNEQFF. The CDR3 DNA sequence: TGTGCCAGTACCGACAGGGGGGGGAACAATGAGCAGTTCTTC. The full variable domain, rest sourced from reference TRBV19 and TRBJ2-1, is DGGITQSPKYLFRKEGQNVTLSCEQNLNHDAMYWYRQDPGQGLRLIYYSQIVNDFQKGDIAEGYSVSREKKESFPLTVTSAQKNPTAFYLCASTDRGGNNEQFFGPGTRLTVL.